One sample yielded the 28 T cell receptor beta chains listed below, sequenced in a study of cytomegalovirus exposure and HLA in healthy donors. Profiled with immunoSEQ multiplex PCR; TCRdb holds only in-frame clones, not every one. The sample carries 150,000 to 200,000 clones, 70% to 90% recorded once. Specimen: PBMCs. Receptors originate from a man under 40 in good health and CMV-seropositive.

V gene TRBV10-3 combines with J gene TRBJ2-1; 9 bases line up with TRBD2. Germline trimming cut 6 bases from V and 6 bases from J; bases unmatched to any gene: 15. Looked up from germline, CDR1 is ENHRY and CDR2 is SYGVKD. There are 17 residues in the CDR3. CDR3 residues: CAIRNSEGLAFFNEQFF. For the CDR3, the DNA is TGTGCCATCAGAAATTCGGAGGGACTAGCCTTCTTCAATGAGCAGTTCTTC.

CDR3 protein: CASSLASTGGGQPQHF. In nucleotides, the CDR3 is TGTGCCAGCAGCTTAGCGTCTACAGGGGGAGGTCAGCCCCAGCATTTT. The V gene is TRBV7-9, the J gene TRBJ1-5; 8 bases match TRBD1. The V gene end was trimmed by 0 bases and the J gene end by 6 bases; junction bases not matched to a gene: 7. There are 16 residues in the CDR3. The germline CDR1 and CDR2 sequences are SEHNR and FQNEAQ (reference sequence).

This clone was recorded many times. CDR3 amino acids: CASSSTSSANYGYTF. Here the CDR3 DNA reads TGTGCCAGCAGCTCGACTTCTTCGGCGAACTATGGCTACACCTTC. The chain recombines TRBV11-2 with TRBJ1-2; D remains unclear. The CDR3 has 15 residues. V was pared by 4 bases and J by 2 bases, with 14 bases between. The germline V gene has CDR1 SGHAT and CDR2 FQNNGV.

CDR3: CASSVLPSYNEQFF. CDR3 sequence (DNA): TGTGCCAGCAGCGTACTCCCCTCCTACAATGAGCAGTTCTTC. The V and J genes are TRBV9 and TRBJ2-1; no clear D. Germline CDR1 SGDLS, CDR2 YYNGEE. The germline V and J ends were trimmed by 1 base and 0 bases, with 5 bases remaining between them. There are 14 residues in the CDR3.

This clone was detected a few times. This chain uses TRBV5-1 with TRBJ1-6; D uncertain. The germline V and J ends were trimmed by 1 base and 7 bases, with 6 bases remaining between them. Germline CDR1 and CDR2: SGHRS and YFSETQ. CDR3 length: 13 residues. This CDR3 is CASSLIRNSPLHF. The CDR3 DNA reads TGCGCCAGCAGCTTGATCAGGAATTCACCCCTCCACTTT.

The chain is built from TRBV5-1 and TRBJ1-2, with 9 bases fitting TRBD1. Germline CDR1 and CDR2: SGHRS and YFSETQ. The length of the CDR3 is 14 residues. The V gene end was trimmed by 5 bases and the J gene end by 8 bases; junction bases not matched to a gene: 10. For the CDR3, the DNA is TGCGCCAGCAGTGACGGGACAGGGATGTGGGGCTACACCTTC. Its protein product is CASSDGTGMWGYTF.

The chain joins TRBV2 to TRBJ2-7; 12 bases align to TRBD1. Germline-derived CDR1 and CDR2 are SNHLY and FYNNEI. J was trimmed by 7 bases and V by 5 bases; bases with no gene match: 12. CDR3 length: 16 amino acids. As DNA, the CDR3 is TGTGCCAGCAGTCCCCGGTTGGGACAGGGGGCTTATGAGCAGTACTTC. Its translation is CASSPRLGQGAYEQYF. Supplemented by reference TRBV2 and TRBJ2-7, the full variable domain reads EPEVTQTPSHQVTQMGQEVILRCVPISNHLYFYWYRQILGQKVEFLVSFYNNEISEKSEIFDDQFSVERPDGSNFTLKIRSTKLEDSAMYFCASSPRLGQGAYEQYFGPGTRLTVT.

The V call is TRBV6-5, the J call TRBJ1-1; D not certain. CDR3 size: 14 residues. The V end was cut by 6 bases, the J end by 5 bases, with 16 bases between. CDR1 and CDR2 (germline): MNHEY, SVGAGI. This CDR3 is CASSPDIGGTEAFF. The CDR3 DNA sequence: TGTGCCAGCAGCCCCGACATCGGTGGGACTGAAGCTTTCTTT.

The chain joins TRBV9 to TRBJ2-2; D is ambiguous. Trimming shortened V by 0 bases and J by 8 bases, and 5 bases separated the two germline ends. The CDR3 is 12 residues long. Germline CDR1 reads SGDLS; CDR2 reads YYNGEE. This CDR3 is CASSVGGGELFF. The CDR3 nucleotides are TGTGCCAGCAGCGTAGGAGGAGGGGAGCTGTTTTTT.

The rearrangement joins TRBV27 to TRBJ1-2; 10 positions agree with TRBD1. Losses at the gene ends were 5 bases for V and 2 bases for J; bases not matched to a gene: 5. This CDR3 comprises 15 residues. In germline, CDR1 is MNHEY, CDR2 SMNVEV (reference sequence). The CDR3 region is CASSTWTGGNYGYTF. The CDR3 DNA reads TGTGCCAGCAGTACTTGGACAGGGGGGAACTATGGCTACACCTTC.

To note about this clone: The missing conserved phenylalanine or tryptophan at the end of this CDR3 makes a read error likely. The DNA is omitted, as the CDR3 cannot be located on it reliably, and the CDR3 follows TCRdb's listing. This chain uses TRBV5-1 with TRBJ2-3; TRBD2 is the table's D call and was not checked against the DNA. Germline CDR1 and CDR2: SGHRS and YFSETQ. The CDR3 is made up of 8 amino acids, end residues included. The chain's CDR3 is CASSLVAV.

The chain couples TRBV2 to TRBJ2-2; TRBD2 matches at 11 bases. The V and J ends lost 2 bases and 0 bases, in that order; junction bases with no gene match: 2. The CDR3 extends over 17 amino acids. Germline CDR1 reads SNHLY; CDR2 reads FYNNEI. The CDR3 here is CASSEPSGGSNTGELFF. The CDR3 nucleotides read TGTGCCAGCAGTGAACCTAGCGGGGGGTCGAACACCGGGGAGCTGTTTTTT.

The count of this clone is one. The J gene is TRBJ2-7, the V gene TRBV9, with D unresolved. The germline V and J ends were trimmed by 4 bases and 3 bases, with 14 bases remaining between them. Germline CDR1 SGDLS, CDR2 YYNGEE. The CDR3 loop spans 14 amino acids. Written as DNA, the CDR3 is TGTGCCAGCAGCCTTGGCCAGACAAGCTACGAGCAGTACTTC. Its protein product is CASSLGQTSYEQYF.

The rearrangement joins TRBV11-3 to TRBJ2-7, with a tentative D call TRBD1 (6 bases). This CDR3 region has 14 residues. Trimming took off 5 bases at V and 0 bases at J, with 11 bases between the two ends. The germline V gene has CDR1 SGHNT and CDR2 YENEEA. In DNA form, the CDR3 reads TGTGCCAGCAGCCCCGGGACAAGCTCCTACGAGCAGTACTTC. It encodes CASSPGTSSYEQYF.

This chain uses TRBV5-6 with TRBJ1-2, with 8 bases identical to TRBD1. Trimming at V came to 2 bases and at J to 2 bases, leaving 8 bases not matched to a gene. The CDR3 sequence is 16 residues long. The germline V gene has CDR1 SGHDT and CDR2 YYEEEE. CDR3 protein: CASSFSQGAYNYGYTF. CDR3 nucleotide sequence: TGTGCCAGCAGCTTCTCCCAGGGGGCGTACAACTATGGCTACACCTTC.

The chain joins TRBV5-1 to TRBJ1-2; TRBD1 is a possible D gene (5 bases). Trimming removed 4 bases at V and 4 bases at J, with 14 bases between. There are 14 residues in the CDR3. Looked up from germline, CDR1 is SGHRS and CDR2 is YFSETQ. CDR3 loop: CASSGGIGSYGYTF. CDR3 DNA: TGCGCCAGCAGCGGGGGGATAGGGAGCTATGGCTACACCTTC.

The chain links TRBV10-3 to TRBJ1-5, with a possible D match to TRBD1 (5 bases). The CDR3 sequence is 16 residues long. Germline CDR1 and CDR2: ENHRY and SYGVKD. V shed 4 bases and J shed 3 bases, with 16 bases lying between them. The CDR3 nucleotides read TGTGCCATCAGTGGCCGACAGAAGAGCGACAATCAGCCCCAGCATTTT. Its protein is CAISGRQKSDNQPQHF.

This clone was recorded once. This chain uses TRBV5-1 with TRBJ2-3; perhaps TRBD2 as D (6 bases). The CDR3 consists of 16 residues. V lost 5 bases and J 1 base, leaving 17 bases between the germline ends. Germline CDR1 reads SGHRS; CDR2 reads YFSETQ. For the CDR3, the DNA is TGCGCCAGCAGGGGCGGGGTAGCGGCCCGCACAGATACGCAGTATTTT. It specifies CASRGGVAARTDTQYF.

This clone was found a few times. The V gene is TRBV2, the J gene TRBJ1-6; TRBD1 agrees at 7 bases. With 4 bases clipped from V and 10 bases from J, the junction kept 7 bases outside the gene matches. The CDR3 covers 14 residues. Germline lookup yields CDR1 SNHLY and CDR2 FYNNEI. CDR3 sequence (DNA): TGTGCCAGCAGTGGGGACAGTCCGAGGTCACCCCTCCACTTT. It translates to CASSGDSPRSPLHF.

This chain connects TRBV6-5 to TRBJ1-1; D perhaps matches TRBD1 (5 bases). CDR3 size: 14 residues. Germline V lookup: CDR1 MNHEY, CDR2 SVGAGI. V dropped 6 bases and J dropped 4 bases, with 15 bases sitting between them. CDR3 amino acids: CASRAPGGVTEAFF. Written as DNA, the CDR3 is TGTGCCAGCAGGGCCCCCGGGGGGGTCACTGAAGCTTTCTTT.

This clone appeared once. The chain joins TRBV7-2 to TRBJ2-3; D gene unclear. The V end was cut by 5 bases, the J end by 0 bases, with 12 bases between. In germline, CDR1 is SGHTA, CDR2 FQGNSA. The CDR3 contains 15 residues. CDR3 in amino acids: CASSVMAPSTDTQYF. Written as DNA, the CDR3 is TGTGCCAGCAGCGTAATGGCTCCTAGCACAGATACGCAGTATTTT.

DNA for the CDR3: TGTGCCAGCAGCCCAGGACAGGGTCCCACAGATACGCAGTATTTT. Translation gives CASSPGQGPTDTQYF. The chain couples TRBV11-2 to TRBJ2-3, with 8 positions matching TRBD1. There are 15 residues in the CDR3. Unmatched junction bases numbered 6, after V lost 5 bases and J lost 2 bases. Germline V gene lookup returns CDR1 SGHAT and CDR2 FQNNGV.

The CDR3 loop reads CASSGQVQETQYF. In DNA form, the CDR3 reads TGTGCCAGCAGCGGACAGGTTCAAGAGACCCAGTACTTC. This rearrangement joins TRBV7-2 to TRBJ2-5, with 7 nucleotides matching TRBD1. This CDR3 contains 13 residues. Germline values: CDR1 SGHTA, CDR2 FQGNSA. The ends lost 5 bases at V and 2 bases at J; junction bases unmatched: 2.

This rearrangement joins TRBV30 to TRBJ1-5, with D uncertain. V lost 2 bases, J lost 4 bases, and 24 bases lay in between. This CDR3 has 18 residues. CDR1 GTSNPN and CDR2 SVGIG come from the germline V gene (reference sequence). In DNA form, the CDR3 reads TGTGCCTGGAGTTCGGGGTGGCCACAGACCGTTTTGAATCAGCCCCAGCATTTT. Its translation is CAWSSGWPQTVLNQPQHF.

CDR3: CASRRRSSYNEQFF. For the CDR3, the DNA is TGTGCCAGCAGGAGAAGAAGCTCCTACAATGAGCAGTTCTTC. This chain links TRBV27 with TRBJ2-1; D not certain. The CDR3 extends over 14 amino acids. Germline CDR1 is MNHEY and CDR2 is SMNVEV (reference sequence). V lost 6 bases and J lost 0, with 9 bases in between.

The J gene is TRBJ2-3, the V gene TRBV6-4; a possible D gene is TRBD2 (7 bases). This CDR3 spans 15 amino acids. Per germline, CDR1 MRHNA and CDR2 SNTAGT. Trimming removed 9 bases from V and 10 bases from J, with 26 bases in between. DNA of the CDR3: TGTGCCAGTCAATCTAGGGCGGGGGCCACATATGCGCAGTATTTT. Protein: CASQSRAGATYAQYF.

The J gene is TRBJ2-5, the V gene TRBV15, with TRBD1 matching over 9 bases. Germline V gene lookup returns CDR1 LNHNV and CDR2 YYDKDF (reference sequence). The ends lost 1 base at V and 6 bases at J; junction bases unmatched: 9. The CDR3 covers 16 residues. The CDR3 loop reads CATSRVTGGLPKTQYF. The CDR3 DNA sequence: TGTGCCACCAGCAGAGTTACAGGGGGCCTCCCCAAGACCCAGTACTTC. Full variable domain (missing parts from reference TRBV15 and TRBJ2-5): DAMVIQNPRYQVTQFGKPVTLSCSQTLNHNVMYWYQQKSSQAPKLLFHYYDKDFNNEADTPDNFQSRRPNTSFCFLDIRSPGLGDTAMYLCATSRVTGGLPKTQYFGPGTRLLVL.

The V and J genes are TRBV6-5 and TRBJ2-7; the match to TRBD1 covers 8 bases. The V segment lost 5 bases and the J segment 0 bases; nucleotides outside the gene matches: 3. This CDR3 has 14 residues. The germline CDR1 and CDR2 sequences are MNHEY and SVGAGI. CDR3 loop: CASSAGTGSYEQYF. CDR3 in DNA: TGTGCCAGCAGTGCCGGGACAGGCTCCTACGAGCAGTACTTC.